The text below deals with one TCR beta chain. Its target is unknown. These data belong to a study of CD8 T cells in Susac syndrome. Study conclusions and caveats: The study's TCR sequencing and HLA analysis drew on a certain number of individuals. That number was acknowledged as relatively small.

The CDR3 is made up of 8 amino acids. In germline, CDR1 is LGHDT, CDR2 YNNKEL (reference sequence). The V end was cut by 11 bases, the J end by 7 bases, with 2 bases between. With random hexamers, reverse transcription was performed on about 0.5 to 1 ug of RNA. A single record per CDR3 protein comes from TCRdb applying MiXCR to the immunoSEQ multiplex PCR reads. The table has more than 75,000 distinct CDR3 sequences, approximately 92% seen once; the top ten hold less than 0.35%. J is TRBJ1-4 and V is TRBV3-1; D is ambiguous. The sequence was obtained from a human donor in good health. The specimen sequenced was CD8+ T cells from PBMCs. CDR3 loop: CAAEKLFF. For the CDR3, the DNA is TGTGCCGCTGAAAAACTGTTTTTT.